Listed below are T cell receptor beta chains from one sample, sequenced in a study of CD8 T cells in ankylosing spondylitis. TCRdb used MiXCR to reprocess the 5' RACE reads, holding one entry per CDR3 protein. The sample lists fewer than 25,000 distinct CDR3 sequences; 13% were seen once. What was sequenced was blood. These receptors all stem from a male donor with ankylosing spondylitis or in good health (not recorded which). The CDR3 runs from the conserved cysteine through the conserved F or W. The order of the fields is V gene, J gene, clone size, D gene, CDR3 DNA, CDR3 protein. D genes are given only for firm matches. Clone sizes are given selectively: once, few, many, or a class where the clone is expanded.

>TRBV20-1|TRBJ1-5|few|-
TGCAGTGCTAGACAGACCAATCAGCCCCAGCATTTT
CSARQTNQPQHF
>TRBV6-5|TRBJ2-5|many|TRBD1
TGTGCCAGCAGTCGCCCGTCGACAGGGGCAAAGACCCAGTACTTC
CASSRPSTGAKTQYF
>TRBV12-3/TRBV12-4|TRBJ2-5|many|-
TGTGCCAGCAGCACTAGTCCCCAAGAGACCCAGTACTTC
CASSTSPQETQYF
>TRBV6-1|TRBJ1-4|few|-
TGTGCCAGCAGTACGCTGGAGGCAACTAATGAAAAACTGTTTTTT
CASSTLEATNEKLFF
>TRBV7-9|TRBJ2-3|many|TRBD1
TGTGCCACCGACAGGGGTTCGACAGATACGCAGTATTTT
CATDRGSTDTQYF
>TRBV2|TRBJ2-3|-|TRBD2
TGTGCCAGCACCCGAGGGACTAGCGGCACAGATACGCAGTATTTT
CASTRGTSGTDTQYF
>TRBV10-2|TRBJ1-5|many|-
TGCGCCAGCAGTGAATCGGGGGCGGGTCAGCCCCAGCATTTT
CASSESGAGQPQHF
>TRBV28|TRBJ2-3|many|-
TGTGCCAGCAGTTTGGTTCCCAGCACCACAGATACGCAGTATTTT
CASSLVPSTTDTQYF
>TRBV12-3/TRBV12-4|TRBJ2-3|-|TRBD2
TGTGCCAGCAGTGGACCGGGACTAGGGGTAGATACGCAGTATTTT
CASSGPGLGVDTQYF
>TRBV4-3|TRBJ1-2|-|-
TGCGCCAGCAGCCAGATGGGGGCAGAAACTAACTATGGCTACACCTTC
CASSQMGAETNYGYTF
>TRBV29-1|TRBJ2-5|many|-
TGCAGCGTTGAAGGCCCTAGCGTGAAGACCCAGTACTTC
CSVEGPSVKTQYF
>TRBV28|TRBJ2-1|few|TRBD2
TGTGCCAGCAGTACCACCGGGACTAGGTACAATGAGCAGTTCTTC
CASSTTGTRYNEQFF
>TRBV10-3|TRBJ1-1|few|-
TGTGCCATCAAGATGGGGAACACTGAAGCTTTCTTT
CAIKMGNTEAFF
>TRBV20-1|TRBJ2-6|-|-
TGCAGTGCTAGAGAACTCCTCTCTGGGGCCAACGTCCTGACTTTC
CSARELLSGANVLTF
>TRBV20-1|TRBJ2-3|many|TRBD2
TGCAGTGCTAGAACTAGCGGGAGCACAGATACGCAGTATTTT
CSARTSGSTDTQYF
>TRBV21-1|TRBJ1-1|few|-
TGTGCCAGCAGCCGGGTCCAGGAAAACACTGAAGCTTTCTTT
CASSRVQENTEAFF
>TRBV6-5|TRBJ1-1|many|-
TGTGCCAGCAGTGGACAGAGGAACACTGAAGCTTTCTTT
CASSGQRNTEAFF
>TRBV28|TRBJ1-3|many|-
TGTGCCAGCACTTTTCCGGACTCTGGAAACACCATATATTTT
CASTFPDSGNTIYF
>TRBV12-3/TRBV12-4|TRBJ2-2|many|TRBD2
TGTGCCAGCAGTTTTGGCTTAGCGGGAGCCGGGGAGCTGTTTTTT
CASSFGLAGAGELFF
>TRBV14|TRBJ2-6|few|-
TGTGCCAGCAGCCAAGATTACCCTCCTGCCAACGTCCTGACTTTC
CASSQDYPPANVLTF
>TRBV7-9|TRBJ2-1|many|-
TGTGCCAGCTTAGGGGGGAGCTCCTACAATGAGCAGTTCTTC
CASLGGSSYNEQFF
>TRBV11-3|TRBJ2-1|once|-
TGTGCCAGCACTAATAATCCCTACAATGAGCAGTTCTTC
CASTNNPYNEQFF
>TRBV5-1|TRBJ1-1|few|-
TGCGCCAGCAGCTCCGGAAAGCCGAGGAACACTGAAGCTTTCTTT
CASSSGKPRNTEAFF
>TRBV6-5|TRBJ1-1|-|-
TGTGCCAGCAGTTACTCTATAAGGGGTGGGACTGAAGCTTTCTTT
CASSYSIRGGTEAFF